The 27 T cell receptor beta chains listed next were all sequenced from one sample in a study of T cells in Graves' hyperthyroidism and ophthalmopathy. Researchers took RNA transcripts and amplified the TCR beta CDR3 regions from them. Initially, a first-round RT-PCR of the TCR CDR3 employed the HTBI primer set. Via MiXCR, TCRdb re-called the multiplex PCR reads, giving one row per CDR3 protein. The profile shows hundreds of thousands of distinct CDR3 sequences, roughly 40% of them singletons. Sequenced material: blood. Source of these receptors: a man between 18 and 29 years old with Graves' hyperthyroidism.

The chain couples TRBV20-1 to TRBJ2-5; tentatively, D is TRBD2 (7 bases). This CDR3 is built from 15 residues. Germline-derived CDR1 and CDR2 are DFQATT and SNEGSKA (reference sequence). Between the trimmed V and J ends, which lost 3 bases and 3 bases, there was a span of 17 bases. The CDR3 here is CSAREGGTTKETQYF. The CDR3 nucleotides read TGCAGTGCTAGGGAGGGGGGGACTACCAAAGAGACCCAGTACTTC.

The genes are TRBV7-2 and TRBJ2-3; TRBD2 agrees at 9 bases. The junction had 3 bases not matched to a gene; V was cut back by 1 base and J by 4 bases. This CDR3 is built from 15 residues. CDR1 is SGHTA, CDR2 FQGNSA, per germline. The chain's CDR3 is CASSLGPSGADTQYF. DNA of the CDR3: TGTGCCAGCAGCTTAGGTCCTAGCGGGGCAGATACGCAGTATTTT. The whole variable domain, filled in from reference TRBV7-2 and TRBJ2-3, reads GAGVSQSPSNKVTEKGKDVELRCDPISGHTALYWYRQSLGQGLEFLIYFQGNSAPDKSGLPSDRFSAERTGGSVSTLTIQRTQQEDSAVYLCASSLGPSGADTQYFGPGTRLTVL.

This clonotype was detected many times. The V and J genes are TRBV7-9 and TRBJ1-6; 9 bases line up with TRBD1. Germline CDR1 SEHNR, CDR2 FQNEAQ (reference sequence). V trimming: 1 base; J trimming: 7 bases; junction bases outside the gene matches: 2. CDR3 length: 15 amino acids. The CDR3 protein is CASSLGGQGNSPLHF. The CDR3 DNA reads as TGTGCCAGCAGCTTAGGTGGACAGGGGAATTCACCCCTCCACTTT.

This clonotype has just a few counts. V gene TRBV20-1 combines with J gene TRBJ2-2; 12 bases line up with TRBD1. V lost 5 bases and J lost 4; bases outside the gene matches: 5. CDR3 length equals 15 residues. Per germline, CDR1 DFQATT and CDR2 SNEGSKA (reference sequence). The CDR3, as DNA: TGCAGTGCTTTAGGGGGACAGGGGGCCACCGGGGAGCTGTTTTTT. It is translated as CSALGGQGATGELFF.

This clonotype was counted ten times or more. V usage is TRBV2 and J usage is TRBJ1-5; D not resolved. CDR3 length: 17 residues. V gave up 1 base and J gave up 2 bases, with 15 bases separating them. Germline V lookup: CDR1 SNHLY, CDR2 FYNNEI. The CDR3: CASSEDLTQPRNQPQHF. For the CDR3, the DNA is TGTGCCAGCAGTGAAGATCTGACACAACCTCGCAATCAGCCCCAGCATTTT.

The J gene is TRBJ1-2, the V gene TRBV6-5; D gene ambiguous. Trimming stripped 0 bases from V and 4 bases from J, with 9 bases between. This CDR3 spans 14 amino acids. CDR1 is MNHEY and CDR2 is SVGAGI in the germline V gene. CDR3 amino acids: CASSYSADLYGYTF. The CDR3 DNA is TGTGCCAGCAGTTACTCCGCGGACCTCTATGGCTACACCTTC.

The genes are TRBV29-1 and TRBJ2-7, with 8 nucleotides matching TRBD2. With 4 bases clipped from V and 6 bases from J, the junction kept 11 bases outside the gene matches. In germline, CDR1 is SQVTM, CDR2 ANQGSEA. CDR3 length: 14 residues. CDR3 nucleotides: TGCAGCGTTGGATACGGGAGGGTGATTCCCGAGCAGTACTTC. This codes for CSVGYGRVIPEQYF.

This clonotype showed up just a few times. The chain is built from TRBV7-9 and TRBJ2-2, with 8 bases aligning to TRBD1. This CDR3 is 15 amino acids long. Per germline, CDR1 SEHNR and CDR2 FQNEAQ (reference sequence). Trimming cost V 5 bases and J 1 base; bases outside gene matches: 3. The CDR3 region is CASSAGQGNTGELFF. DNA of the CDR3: TGTGCCAGCAGCGCCGGACAGGGGAACACCGGGGAGCTGTTTTTT.

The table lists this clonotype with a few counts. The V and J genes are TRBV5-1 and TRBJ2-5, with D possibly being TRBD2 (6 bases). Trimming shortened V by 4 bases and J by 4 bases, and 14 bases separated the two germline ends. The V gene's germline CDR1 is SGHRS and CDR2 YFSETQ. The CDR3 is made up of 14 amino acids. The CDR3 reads CASSPSGDGETQYF. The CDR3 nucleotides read TGCGCCAGCAGCCCATCGGGGGATGGAGAGACCCAGTACTTC. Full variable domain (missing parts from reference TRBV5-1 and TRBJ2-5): KAGVTQTPRYLIKTRGQQVTLSCSPISGHRSVSWYQQTPGQGLQFLFEYFSETQRNKGNFPGRFSGRQFSNSRSEMNVSTLELGDSALYLCASSPSGDGETQYFGPGTRLLVL.

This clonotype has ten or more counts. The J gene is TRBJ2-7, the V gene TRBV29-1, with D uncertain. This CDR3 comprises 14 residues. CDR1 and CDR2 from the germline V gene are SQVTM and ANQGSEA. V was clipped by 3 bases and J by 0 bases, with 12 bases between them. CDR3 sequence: CSVEARPSSYEQYF. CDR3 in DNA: TGCAGCGTTGAGGCGAGGCCAAGCTCCTACGAGCAGTACTTC.

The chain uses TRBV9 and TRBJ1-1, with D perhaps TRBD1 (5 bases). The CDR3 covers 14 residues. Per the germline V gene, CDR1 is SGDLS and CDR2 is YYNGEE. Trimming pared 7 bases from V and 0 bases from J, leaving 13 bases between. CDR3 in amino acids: CASGAQGMNTEAFF. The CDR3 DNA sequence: TGTGCCAGCGGAGCCCAGGGAATGAACACTGAAGCTTTCTTT.

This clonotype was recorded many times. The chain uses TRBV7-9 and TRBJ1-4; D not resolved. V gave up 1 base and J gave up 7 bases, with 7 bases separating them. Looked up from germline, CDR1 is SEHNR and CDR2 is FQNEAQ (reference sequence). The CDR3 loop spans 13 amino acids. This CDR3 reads CASSLGYSEKLFF. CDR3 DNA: TGTGCCAGCAGCTTAGGGTATAGTGAAAAACTGTTTTTT.

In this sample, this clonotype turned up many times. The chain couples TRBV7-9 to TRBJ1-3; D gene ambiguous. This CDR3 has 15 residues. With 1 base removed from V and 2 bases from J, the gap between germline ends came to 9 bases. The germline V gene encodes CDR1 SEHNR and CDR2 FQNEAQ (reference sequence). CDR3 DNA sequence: TGTGCCAGCAGCTTAGACACAACAACTGGAAACACCATATATTTT. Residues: CASSLDTTTGNTIYF.

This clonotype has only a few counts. The CDR3 reads CAIRAGGGNQPQHF. The CDR3 DNA reads as TGTGCCATCAGAGCGGGGGGAGGCAATCAGCCCCAGCATTTT. This rearrangement joins TRBV10-3 to TRBJ1-5, with TRBD1 as a possible D gene (5 bases). The length of the CDR3 is 14 residues. Trimming left V 6 bases short and J 2 bases short, with 11 bases between. Germline V lookup: CDR1 ENHRY, CDR2 SYGVKD.

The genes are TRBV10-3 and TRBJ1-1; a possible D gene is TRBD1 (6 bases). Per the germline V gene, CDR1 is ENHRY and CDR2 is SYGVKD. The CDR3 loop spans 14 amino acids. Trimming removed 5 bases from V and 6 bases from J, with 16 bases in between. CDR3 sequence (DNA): TGTGCCATCAGTTTCCTACAGGGCAACGCTGAAGCTTTCTTT. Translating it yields CAISFLQGNAEAFF.

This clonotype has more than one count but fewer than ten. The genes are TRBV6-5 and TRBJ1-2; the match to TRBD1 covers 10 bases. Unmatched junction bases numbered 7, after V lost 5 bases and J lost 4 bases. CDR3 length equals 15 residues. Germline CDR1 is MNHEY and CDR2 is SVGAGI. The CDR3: CASSTRDRGSYGYTF. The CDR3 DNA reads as TGTGCCAGCAGTACCCGGGACAGGGGATCCTATGGCTACACCTTC.

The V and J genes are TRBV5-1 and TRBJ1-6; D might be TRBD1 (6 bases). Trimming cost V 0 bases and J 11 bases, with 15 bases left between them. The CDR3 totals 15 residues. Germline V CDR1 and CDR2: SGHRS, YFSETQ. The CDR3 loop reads CASSLVGGGKAPLHF. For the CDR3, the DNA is TGCGCCAGCAGCTTGGTCGGTGGGGGCAAGGCACCCCTCCACTTT.

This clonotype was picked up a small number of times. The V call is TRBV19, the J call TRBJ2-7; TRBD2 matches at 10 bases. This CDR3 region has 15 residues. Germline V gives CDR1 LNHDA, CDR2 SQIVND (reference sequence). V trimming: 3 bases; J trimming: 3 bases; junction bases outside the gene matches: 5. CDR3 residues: CASSMLAGELYEQYF. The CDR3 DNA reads TGTGCCAGTAGTATGCTAGCGGGAGAGCTCTACGAGCAGTACTTC.

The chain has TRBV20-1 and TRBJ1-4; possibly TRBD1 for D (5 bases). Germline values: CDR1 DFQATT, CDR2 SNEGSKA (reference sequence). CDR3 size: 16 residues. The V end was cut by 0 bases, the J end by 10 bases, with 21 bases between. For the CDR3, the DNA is TGCAGTGCTAGAGACCAGCTCCGAATGCAGGGAGGAAAACTGTTTTTT. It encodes CSARDQLRMQGGKLFF.

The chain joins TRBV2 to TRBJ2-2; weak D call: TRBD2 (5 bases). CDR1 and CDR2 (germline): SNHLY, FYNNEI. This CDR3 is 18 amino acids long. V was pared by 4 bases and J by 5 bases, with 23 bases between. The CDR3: CASSAAGFYTGITGELFF. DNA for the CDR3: TGTGCCAGCAGTGCTGCAGGATTTTACACCGGGATTACCGGGGAGCTGTTTTTT.

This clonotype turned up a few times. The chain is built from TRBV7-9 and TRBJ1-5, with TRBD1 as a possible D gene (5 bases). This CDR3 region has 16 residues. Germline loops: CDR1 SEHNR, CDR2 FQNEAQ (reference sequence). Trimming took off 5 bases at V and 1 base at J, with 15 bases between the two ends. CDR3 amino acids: CASSPGTGLSNQPQHF. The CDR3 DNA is TGTGCCAGCAGCCCAGGCACAGGTTTGAGCAATCAGCCCCAGCATTTT.

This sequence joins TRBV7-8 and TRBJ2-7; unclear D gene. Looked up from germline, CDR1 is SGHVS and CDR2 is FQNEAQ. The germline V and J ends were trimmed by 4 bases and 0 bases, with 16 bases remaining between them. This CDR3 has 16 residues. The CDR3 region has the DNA TGTGCCAGCAGCTACGGTAACAGCCTCAGCTCCTACGAGCAGTACTTC. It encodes CASSYGNSLSSYEQYF.

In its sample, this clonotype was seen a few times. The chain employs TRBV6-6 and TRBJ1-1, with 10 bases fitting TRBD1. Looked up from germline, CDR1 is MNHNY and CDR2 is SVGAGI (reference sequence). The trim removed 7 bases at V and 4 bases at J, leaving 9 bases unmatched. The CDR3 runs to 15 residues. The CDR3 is CASIGDRGWGTEAFF. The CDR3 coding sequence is TGTGCCAGCATCGGGGACAGGGGATGGGGCACTGAAGCTTTCTTT.

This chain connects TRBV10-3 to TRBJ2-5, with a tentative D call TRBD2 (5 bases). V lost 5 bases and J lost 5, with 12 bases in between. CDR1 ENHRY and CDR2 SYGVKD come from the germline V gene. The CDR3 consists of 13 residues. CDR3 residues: CAISRTALETQYF. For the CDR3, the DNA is TGTGCCATCAGTAGGACTGCCCTGGAGACCCAGTACTTC.

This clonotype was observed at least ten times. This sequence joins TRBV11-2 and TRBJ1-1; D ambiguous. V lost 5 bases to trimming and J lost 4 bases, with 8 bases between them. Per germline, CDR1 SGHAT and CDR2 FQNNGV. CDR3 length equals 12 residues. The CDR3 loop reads CASSTEPTEAFF. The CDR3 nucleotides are TGTGCCAGCAGCACCGAGCCCACTGAAGCTTTCTTT.

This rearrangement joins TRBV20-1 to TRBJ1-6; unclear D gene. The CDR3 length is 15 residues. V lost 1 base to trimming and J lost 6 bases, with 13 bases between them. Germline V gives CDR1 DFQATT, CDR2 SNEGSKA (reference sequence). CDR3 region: CSARGTADSNSPLHF. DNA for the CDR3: TGCAGTGCTAGAGGGACGGCGGATTCTAATTCACCCCTCCACTTT.

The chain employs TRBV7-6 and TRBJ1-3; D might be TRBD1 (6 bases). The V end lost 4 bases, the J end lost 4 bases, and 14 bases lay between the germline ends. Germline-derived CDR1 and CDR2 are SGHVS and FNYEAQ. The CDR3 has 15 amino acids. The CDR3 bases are TGTGCCAGCAGCTCGTACAGGGTCCCAGGAAACACCATATATTTT. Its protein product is CASSSYRVPGNTIYF.